The subject of this entry is one TCR beta chain. Its antigen is undetermined. Data came from immunoSEQ multiplex PCR; TCRdb stores just in-frame clones and leaves some out. This repertoire shows around 300,000 clones, roughly 90% found once; its top ten account for around 5.5%. The sample comes from a study of Ad26.COV2.S vaccination and SARS-CoV-2 variants. Study-level information: A COV1001 Ad26.COV2.S trial-arm participant provided the sample. Doses of Ad26.COV2.S were injected into muscle once or twice, 56 days apart. Overall study findings and caveats: After vaccination, reports described spike-specific CD8+ and CD4+ T cell responses as showing substantial breadth.

CDR1 MDHEN and CDR2 SYDVKM come from the germline V gene. With 7 bases removed from V and 10 bases from J, the gap between germline ends came to 13 bases. The CDR3 covers 11 residues. As to treatment: about 20 received Ad26.COV2.S at low or high dose, single or two shots; roughly 5 received placebo; per-sample allocation not given. Sampling was performed 63 days after the first vaccine or placebo injection. Within Boston, the person who donated was an adult of 18-55 years. Sequencing was performed on peripheral blood, taken in a trial of Ad26.COV2.S vaccine versus placebo. This receptor was identified in a person aged 18-60 years who received the Ad26.COV2.S COVID-19 vaccine or a placebo. The V gene is TRBV28, the J gene TRBJ1-1; no clear D. In DNA, the CDR3 is TGTGCCAGCACAATCCTAGGTGCAGCTTTCTTT. Translation gives CASTILGAAFF.